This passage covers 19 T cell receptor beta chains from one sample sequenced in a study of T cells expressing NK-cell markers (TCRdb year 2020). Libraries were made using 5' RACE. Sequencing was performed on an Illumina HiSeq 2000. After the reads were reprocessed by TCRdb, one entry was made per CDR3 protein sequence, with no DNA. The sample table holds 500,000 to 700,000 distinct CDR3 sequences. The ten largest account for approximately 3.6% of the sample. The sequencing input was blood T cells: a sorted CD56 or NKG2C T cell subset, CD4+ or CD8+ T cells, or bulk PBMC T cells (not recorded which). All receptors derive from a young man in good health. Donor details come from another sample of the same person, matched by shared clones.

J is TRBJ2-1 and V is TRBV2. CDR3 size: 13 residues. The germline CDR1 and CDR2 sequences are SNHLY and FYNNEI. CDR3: CASSEAQNRRQFF. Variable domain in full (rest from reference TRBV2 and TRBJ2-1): EPEVTQTPSHQVTQMGQEVILRCVPISNHLYFYWYRQILGQKVEFLVSFYNNEISEKSEIFDDQFSVERPDGSNFTLKIRSTKLEDSAMYFCASSEAQNRRQFFGPGTRLTVL.

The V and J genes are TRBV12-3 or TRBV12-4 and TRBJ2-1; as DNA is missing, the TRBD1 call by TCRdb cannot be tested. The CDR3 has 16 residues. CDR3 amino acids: CASSVGTPRVYNEQFF.

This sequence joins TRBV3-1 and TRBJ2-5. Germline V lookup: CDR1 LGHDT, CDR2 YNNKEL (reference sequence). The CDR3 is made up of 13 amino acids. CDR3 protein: CASTLAYQETQYF.

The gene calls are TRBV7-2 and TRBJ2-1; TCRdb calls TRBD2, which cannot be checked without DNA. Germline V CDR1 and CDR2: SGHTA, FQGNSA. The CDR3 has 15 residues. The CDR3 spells CASSIGLARGNEQFF.

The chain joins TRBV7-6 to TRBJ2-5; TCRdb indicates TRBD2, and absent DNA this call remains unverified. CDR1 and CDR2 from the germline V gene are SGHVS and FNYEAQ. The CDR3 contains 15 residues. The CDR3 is CASSFTGLSQETQYF.

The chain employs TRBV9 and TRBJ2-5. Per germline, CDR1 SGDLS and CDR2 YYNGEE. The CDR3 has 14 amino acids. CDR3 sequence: CASSPAPYQETQYF.

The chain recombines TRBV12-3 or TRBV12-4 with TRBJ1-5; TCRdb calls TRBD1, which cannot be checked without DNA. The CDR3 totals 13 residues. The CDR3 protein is CASSSVTGVPQHF.

CDR3 in amino acids: CSAVGGREGYTF. V gene TRBV20-1 combines with J gene TRBJ1-2. The CDR3 runs 12 residues. Germline V gives CDR1 DFQATT, CDR2 SNEGSKA (reference sequence).

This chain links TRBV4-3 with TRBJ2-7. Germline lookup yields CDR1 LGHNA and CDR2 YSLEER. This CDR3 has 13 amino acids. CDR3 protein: CASSQATEYEQYF.

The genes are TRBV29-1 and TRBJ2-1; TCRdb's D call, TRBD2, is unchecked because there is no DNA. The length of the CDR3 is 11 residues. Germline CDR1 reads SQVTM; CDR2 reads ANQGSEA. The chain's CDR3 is CSLWEGNEQFF.

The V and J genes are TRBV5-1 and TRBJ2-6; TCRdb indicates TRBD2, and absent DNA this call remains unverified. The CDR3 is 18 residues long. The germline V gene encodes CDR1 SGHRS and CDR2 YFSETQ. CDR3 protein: CASTEPGLAPSGANVLTF. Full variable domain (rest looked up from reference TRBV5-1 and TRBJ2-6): KAGVTQTPRYLIKTRGQQVTLSCSPISGHRSVSWYQQTPGQGLQFLFEYFSETQRNKGNFPGRFSGRQFSNSRSEMNVSTLELGDSALYLCASTEPGLAPSGANVLTFGAGSRLTVL.

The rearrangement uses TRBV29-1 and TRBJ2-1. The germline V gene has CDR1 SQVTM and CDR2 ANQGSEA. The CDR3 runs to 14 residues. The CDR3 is CSVEGQVDYNEQFF.

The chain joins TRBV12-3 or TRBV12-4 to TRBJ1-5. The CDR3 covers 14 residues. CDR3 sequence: CASSLAGPQGPQHF.

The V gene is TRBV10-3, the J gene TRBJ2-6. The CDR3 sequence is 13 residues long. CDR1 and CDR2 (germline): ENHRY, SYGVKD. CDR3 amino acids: CATQSPGANVLTF.

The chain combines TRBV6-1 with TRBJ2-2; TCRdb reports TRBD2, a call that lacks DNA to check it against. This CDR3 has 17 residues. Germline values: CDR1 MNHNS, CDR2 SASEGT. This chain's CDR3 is CASTLGRSGSRTGELFF.

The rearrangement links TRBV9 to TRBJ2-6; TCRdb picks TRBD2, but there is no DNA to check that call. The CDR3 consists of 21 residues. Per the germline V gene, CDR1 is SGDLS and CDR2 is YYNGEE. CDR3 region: CASSVGAGLAGVSSGANVLTF.

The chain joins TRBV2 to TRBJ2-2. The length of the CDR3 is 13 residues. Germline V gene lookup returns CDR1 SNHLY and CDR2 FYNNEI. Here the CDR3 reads CASSILLAGELFF.

The CDR3 loop is CASSPRGGSDREQYF. The V gene is TRBV9, the J gene TRBJ2-7; lacking DNA, the TRBD1 call made by TCRdb goes unchecked. The CDR3 is made up of 15 amino acids. Germline V lookup: CDR1 SGDLS, CDR2 YYNGEE.

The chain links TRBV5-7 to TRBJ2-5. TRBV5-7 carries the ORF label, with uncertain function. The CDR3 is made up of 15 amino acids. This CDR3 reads CASSFHSRLKETQYF.